This TCR beta chain was captured in a study of blood T cells in healthy people across ages. Overall study results and limits: Strong correlation existed between TCR beta diversity and naive T cell percentage.

Total RNA, at least 6 micrograms per sample, was extracted from PBMCs. This clonotype was seen more than once but under ten times. Its antigen remains unknown. Trimming shortened V by 0 bases and J by 1 base, and 14 bases separated the two germline ends. Germline assignment: CDR1 LGHNA and CDR2 YNFKEQ. This CDR3 has 17 amino acids. Next came a second PCR, run for about 7 to 12 cycles, which used a sample-barcoded 5' primer along with a J-beta primer mix. There were at least 3 million CDR3-containing paired-end reads obtained from each sample. MiXCR was run by TCRdb on the 5' RACE reads, yielding one entry per CDR3 protein. The sample lists 630,000 or so distinct CDR3 sequences, about a third occurring once.

The sequence was obtained from a woman older than 75 in good health. The V call is TRBV4-2, the J call TRBJ2-3; a possible D gene is TRBD2 (7 bases). The sample taken for sequencing was blood. CDR3 region: CASSQEGGRAGTDTQYF. For the CDR3, the DNA is TGTGCCAGCAGCCAAGAGGGGGGGCGGGCAGGCACAGATACGCAGTATTTT.